These T cell receptor beta chains were read from a single sample in a study of metastatic and nonmetastatic thyroid tumors. Through MiXCR, TCRdb re-clonotyped the PCR reads. Of around 6,000 clones listed, 37% are singletons. The specimen was tumor tissue. The receptors shown here come from a male donor with papillary thyroid cancer or a benign thyroid nodule (not recorded which). Some clones in this sample may be carry-over from other donors' samples. Each CDR3 is given with its conserved first and last residue. Fields, in order: CDR3 length, V gene, CDR3 protein.

len: 13
v_gene: TRBV18
CDR3aa: CASSTDRLYGYTF

len: 15
v_gene: TRBV27
CDR3aa: CASSSAGVDPYEQYF

len: 15
v_gene: TRBV18
CDR3aa: CASSRTTTDTGELFF

len: 15
v_gene: TRBV27
CDR3aa: CASSPTLGPNYGYTF

len: 15
v_gene: TRBV18
CDR3aa: CASSPSRVGSYEQYF

len: 17
v_gene: TRBV11-2
CDR3aa: CASSRYSGRMYTGELFF

len: 18
v_gene: TRBV4-3
CDR3aa: CASSQDRPMASSSYEQYF

len: 14
v_gene: TRBV11-2
CDR3aa: CASSSGQGTDTQYF

len: 15
v_gene: TRBV9
CDR3aa: CASSPRQGQNSPLHF

len: 12
v_gene: TRBV28
CDR3aa: CASSPSKETQYF

len: 16
v_gene: TRBV3-1
CDR3aa: CASSTGQAAVGNTIYF

len: 12
v_gene: TRBV19
CDR3aa: CASNVRGYGYTF

len: 12
v_gene: TRBV28
CDR3aa: CASSLGIYEQYF

len: 13
v_gene: TRBV13
CDR3aa: CASSLAGASEQYF

len: 14
v_gene: TRBV27
CDR3aa: CASSWAANTGELFF

len: 17
v_gene: TRBV20-1
CDR3aa: CSARMLVGTLVRETQYF

len: 17
v_gene: TRBV27
CDR3aa: CASSWGRELPFTDTQYF

len: 13
v_gene: TRBV7-9
CDR3aa: CASSLAGQLGYTF

len: 16
v_gene: TRBV6-1
CDR3aa: CASSARPRDSGNTIYF

len: 13
v_gene: TRBV3-1
CDR3aa: CASSPGEEAGYTF

len: 15
v_gene: TRBV6-2/TRBV6-3
CDR3aa: CASSLGTGSGNTIYF

len: 12
v_gene: TRBV7-2
CDR3aa: CASSPPPRGYTF

len: 13
v_gene: TRBV6-1
CDR3aa: CASSEVLNYEQYF

len: 13
v_gene: TRBV20-1
CDR3aa: CSARGGPVTEAFF

len: 13
v_gene: TRBV6-1
CDR3aa: CASSLRVQTEAFF

len: 15
v_gene: TRBV19
CDR3aa: CASRLAGVITGELFF

len: 15
v_gene: TRBV27
CDR3aa: CASSRRQGTGTEAFF

len: 15
v_gene: TRBV10-2
CDR3aa: CASSESGQGAEKLFF

len: 13
v_gene: TRBV12-3/TRBV12-4
CDR3aa: CASSLRGVGELFF

len: 16
v_gene: TRBV5-1
CDR3aa: CASSLGGPGTGNTIYF

len: 16
v_gene: TRBV20-1
CDR3aa: CSARDQGSHPYNEQFF

len: 17
v_gene: TRBV6-1
CDR3aa: CASTETVSYSGANVLTF

len: 15
v_gene: TRBV20-1
CDR3aa: CSAWAGETSQETQYF

len: 11
v_gene: TRBV12-3/TRBV12-4
CDR3aa: CASSRLYEQYF

len: 13
v_gene: TRBV27
CDR3aa: CASSPRPGYEQYF

len: 13
v_gene: TRBV29-1
CDR3aa: CSVEKGQGTEAFF

len: 16
v_gene: TRBV4-1
CDR3aa: CASSQPAGTSVFEQYF

len: 13
v_gene: TRBV19
CDR3aa: CASSMSLGSEQFF

len: 10
v_gene: TRBV20-1
CDR3aa: CSARNYEQYF

len: 17
v_gene: TRBV6-1
CDR3aa: CASSEGAGGRSYNEQFF

len: 15
v_gene: TRBV19
CDR3aa: CASSPTDALTTEAFF

len: 14
v_gene: TRBV27
CDR3aa: CASSLGRGFYEQYF

len: 13
v_gene: TRBV25-1
CDR3aa: CASSAGTNDGYTF

len: 14
v_gene: TRBV6-6
CDR3aa: CASSYSPRGTEAFF

len: 13
v_gene: TRBV6-2/TRBV6-3
CDR3aa: CASSFGTGSEQYF

len: 14
v_gene: TRBV6-1
CDR3aa: CASRRVGRNQPQHF

len: 13
v_gene: TRBV9
CDR3aa: CASSEDTWGEQYF

len: 14
v_gene: TRBV7-9
CDR3aa: CASSLSPGYTEAFF

len: 12
v_gene: TRBV29-1
CDR3aa: CSVEWTPYGYTF

len: 13
v_gene: TRBV6-1
CDR3aa: CASARGSQETQYF

len: 13
v_gene: TRBV28
CDR3aa: CASSLGQGNEQYF

len: 16
v_gene: TRBV19
CDR3aa: CASSITNRGYTGELFF

len: 13
v_gene: TRBV7-9
CDR3aa: CASSFGLPDTQYF

len: 15
v_gene: TRBV12-3/TRBV12-4
CDR3aa: CASSWAGTLNYGYTF

len: 15
v_gene: TRBV3-1
CDR3aa: CASSQGLAGSYEQYF

len: 14
v_gene: TRBV27
CDR3aa: CASSPSDPSNEQYF